This TCR beta chain came from a study of cytomegalovirus exposure and HLA in healthy donors. The wider study: Genotyping showed around 80% of hundreds of donors falling in the Caucasian-associated ancestry cluster.

Findings and caveats of the study: TCR beta V segments were, for the most part, productive about 87% or about 30% of the time in an earlier analysis.

This PCR relied on a set of 60 Vbeta primers and 13 Jbeta primers. This table comes from immunoSEQ multiplex PCR, and its TCRdb copy is limited to in-frame clones, with some not included. Of 200,000 to 250,000 clones in the sample, around four fifths were seen once. A note on this clone: Antigen specificity is unknown.

Germline CDR1 reads ENHRY; CDR2 reads SYGVKD. V gave up 9 bases and J gave up 3 bases; unmatched junction bases: 10. CDR3 length equals 14 residues. This receptor was taken from a middle-aged man in good health and CMV-seronegative. The genes are TRBV10-3 and TRBJ2-7; 8 bases map to TRBD2. The source material was PBMCs. The DNA for the CDR3 is TGTGCCATTAAAAACGGGGGGGGCATCTACGAGCAGTACTTC. Protein: CAIKNGGGIYEQYF.